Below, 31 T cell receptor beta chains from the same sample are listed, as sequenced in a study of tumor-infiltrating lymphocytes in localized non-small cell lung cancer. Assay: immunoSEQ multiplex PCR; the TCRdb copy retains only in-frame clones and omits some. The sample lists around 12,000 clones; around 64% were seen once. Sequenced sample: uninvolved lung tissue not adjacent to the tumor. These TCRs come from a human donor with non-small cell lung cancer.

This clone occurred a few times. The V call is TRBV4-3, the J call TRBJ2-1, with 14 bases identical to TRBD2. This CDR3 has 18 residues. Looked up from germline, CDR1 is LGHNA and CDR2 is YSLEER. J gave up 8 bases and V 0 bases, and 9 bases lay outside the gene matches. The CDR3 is CASSQDRLAGGPWYEQFF. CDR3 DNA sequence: TGCGCCAGCAGCCAAGACCGACTAGCGGGGGGGCCCTGGTATGAGCAGTTCTTC.

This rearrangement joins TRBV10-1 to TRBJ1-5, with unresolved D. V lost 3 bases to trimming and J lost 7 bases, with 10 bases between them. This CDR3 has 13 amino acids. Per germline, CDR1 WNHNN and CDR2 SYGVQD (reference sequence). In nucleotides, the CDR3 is TGCGCCAGCAGTGAAACTCTCGGGCAGCCCCAGCATTTT. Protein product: CASSETLGQPQHF.

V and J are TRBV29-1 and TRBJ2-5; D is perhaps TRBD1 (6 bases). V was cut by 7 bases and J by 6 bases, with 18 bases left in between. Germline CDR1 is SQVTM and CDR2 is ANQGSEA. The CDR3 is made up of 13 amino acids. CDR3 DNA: TGCAGCGCCTACGGACAGTTCAGCCAGACCCAGTACTTC. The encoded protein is CSAYGQFSQTQYF.

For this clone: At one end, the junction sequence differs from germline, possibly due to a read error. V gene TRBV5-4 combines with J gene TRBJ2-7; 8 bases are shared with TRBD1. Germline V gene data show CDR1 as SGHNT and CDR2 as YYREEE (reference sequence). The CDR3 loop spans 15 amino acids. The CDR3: CASSQGTGWDYEQYF. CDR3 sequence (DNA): TGCGCCAGCAGCCAAGGGACAGGATGGGACTACGAGCAGTACTTC.

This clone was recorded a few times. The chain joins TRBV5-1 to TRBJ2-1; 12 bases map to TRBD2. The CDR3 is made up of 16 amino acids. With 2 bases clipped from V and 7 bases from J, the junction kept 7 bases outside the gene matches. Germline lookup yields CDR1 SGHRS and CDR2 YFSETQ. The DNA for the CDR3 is TGCGCCAGCAGCTTATGGACTAGCGGGGTTTGGAATGAGCAGTTCTTC. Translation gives CASSLWTSGVWNEQFF.

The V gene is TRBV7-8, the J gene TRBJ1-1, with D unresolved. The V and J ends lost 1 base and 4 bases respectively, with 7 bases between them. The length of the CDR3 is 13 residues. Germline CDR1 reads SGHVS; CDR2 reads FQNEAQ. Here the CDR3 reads CASSLVGSTEAFF. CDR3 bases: TGTGCCAGCAGCTTAGTGGGGAGCACTGAAGCTTTCTTT.

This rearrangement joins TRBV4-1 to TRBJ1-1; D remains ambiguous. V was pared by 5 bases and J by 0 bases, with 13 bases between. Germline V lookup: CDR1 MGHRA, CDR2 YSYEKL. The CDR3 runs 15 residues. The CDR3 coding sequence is TGCGCCAGCAGCTCATCTCTAAGAGTGAACACTGAAGCTTTCTTT. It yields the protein CASSSSLRVNTEAFF.

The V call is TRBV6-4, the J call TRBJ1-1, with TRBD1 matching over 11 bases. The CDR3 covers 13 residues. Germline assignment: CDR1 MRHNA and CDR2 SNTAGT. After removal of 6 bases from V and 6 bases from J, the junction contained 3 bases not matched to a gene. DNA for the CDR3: TGTGCCAGCAGGGAGGGACAGGGGGCTGAAGCTTTCTTT. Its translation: CASREGQGAEAFF.

CDR3 sequence reads: CASSPGRQGITEAFF. The CDR3 DNA reads TGTGCCAGCAGCCCGGGGAGACAGGGTATAACTGAAGCTTTCTTT. The chain carries TRBV7-9 and TRBJ1-1, with 7 nucleotides matching TRBD1. V lost 5 bases, J lost 5 bases, and 11 bases stayed unmatched. The CDR3 runs to 15 residues. Germline lookup yields CDR1 SEHNR and CDR2 FQNEAQ (reference sequence).

The CDR3: CSVRRSGQETQYF. In nucleotides, the CDR3 is TGCAGCGTTCGCCGGTCAGGTCAAGAGACCCAGTACTTC. V and J are TRBV29-1 and TRBJ2-5, with D unclear. With 5 bases removed from V and 2 bases from J, the gap between germline ends came to 12 bases. This CDR3 comprises 13 residues. CDR1 and CDR2 (germline): SQVTM, ANQGSEA.

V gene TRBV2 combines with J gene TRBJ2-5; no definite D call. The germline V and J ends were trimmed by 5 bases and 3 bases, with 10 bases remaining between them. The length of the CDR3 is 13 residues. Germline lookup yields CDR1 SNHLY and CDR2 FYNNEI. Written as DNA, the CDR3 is TGTGCCAGCAGTCGTGTCGGTGAAGAGACCCAGTACTTC. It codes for CASSRVGEETQYF.

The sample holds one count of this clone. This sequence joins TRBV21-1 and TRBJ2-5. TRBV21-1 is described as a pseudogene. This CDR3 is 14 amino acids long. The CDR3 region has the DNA TGTGCCAGCAGCAAATGTGGTGGTGGGGAGACCCAGTACTTC. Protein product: CASSKCGGGETQYF.

The CDR3 nucleotides read TGTGCCAGCAGCCAAGGACGCTGGGGAAACACCATATATTTT. Protein: CASSQGRWGNTIYF. The rearrangement links TRBV14 to TRBJ1-3; D remains unclear. V was clipped by 1 base and J by 4 bases, with 8 bases between them. The germline CDR1 and CDR2 sequences are SGHDN and FVKESK. The CDR3 runs 14 residues.

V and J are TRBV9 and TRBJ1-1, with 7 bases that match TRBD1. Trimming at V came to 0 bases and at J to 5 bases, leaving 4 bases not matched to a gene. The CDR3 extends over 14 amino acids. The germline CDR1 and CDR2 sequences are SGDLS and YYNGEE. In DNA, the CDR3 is TGTGCCAGCAGCGTAGAGGCAGGGGGAACTGAAGCTTTCTTT. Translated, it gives CASSVEAGGTEAFF. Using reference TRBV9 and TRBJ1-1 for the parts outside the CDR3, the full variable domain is DSGVTQTPKHLITATGQRVTLRCSPRSGDLSVYWYQQSLDQGLQFLIQYYNGEERAKGNILERFSAQQFPDLHSELNLSSLELGDSALYFCASSVEAGGTEAFFGQGTRLTVV.

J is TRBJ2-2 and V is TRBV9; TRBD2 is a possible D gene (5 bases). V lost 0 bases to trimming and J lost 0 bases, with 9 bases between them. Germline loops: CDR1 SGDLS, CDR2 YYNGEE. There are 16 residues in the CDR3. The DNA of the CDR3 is TGTGCCAGCAGCGTAGTCGGGATCCCGAACACCGGGGAGCTGTTTTTT. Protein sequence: CASSVVGIPNTGELFF.

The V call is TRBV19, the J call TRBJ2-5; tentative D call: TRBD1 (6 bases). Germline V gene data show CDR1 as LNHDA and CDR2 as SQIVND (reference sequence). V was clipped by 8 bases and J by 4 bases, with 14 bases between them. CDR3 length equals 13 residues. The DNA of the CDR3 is TGTGCCAGTGGGGGACACCGTCTAGAGACCCAGTACTTC. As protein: CASGGHRLETQYF. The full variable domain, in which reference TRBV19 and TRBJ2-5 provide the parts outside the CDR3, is DGGITQSPKYLFRKEGQNVTLSCEQNLNHDAMYWYRQDPGQGLRLIYYSQIVNDFQKGDIAEGYSVSREKKESFPLTVTSAQKNPTAFYLCASGGHRLETQYFGPGTRLLVL.

The CDR3, as DNA: TGTGCCAGTAGTAGGCTCGGGACAGGGGTGCATCAGCCCCAGCATTTT. This encodes CASSRLGTGVHQPQHF. This chain uses TRBV19 with TRBJ1-5, with 10 bases fitting TRBD1. In germline, CDR1 is LNHDA, CDR2 SQIVND (reference sequence). The CDR3 length is 16 residues. V lost 4 bases, J lost 5 bases, and 8 bases stayed unmatched.

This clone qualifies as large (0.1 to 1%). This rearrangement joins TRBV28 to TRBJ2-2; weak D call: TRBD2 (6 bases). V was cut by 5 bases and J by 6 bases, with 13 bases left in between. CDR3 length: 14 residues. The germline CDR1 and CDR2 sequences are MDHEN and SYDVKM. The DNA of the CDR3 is TGTGCCAGCAGTCCTCATACTAGCCCCGGGGAGCTGTTTTTT. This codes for CASSPHTSPGELFF.

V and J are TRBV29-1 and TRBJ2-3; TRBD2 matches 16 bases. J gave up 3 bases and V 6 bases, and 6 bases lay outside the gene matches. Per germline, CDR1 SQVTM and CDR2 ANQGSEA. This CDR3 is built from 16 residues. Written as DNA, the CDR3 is TGCAGCGTCGATACGGGACTAGCGGGGGGGACAGATACGCAGTATTTT. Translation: CSVDTGLAGGTDTQYF.

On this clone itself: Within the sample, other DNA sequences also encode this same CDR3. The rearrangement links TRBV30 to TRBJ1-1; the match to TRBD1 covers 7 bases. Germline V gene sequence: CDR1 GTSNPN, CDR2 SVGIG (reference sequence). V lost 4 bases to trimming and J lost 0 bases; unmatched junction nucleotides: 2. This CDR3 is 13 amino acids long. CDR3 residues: CAWNRGLNTEAFF. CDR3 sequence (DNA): TGTGCCTGGAACAGGGGCCTGAACACTGAAGCTTTCTTT.

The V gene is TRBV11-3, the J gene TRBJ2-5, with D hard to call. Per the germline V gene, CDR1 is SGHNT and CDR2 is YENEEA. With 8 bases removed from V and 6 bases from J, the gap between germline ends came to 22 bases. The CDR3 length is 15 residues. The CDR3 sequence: CASLLSKASWKTQYF. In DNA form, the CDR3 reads TGTGCCAGCTTATTGAGTAAGGCGAGCTGGAAGACCCAGTACTTC.

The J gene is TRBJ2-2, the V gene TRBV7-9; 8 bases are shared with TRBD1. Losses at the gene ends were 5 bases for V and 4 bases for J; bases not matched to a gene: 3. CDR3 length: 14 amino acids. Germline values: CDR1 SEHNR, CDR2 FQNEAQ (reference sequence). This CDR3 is CASSPDRVTGELFF. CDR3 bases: TGTGCCAGCAGCCCGGACAGGGTCACCGGGGAGCTGTTTTTT.

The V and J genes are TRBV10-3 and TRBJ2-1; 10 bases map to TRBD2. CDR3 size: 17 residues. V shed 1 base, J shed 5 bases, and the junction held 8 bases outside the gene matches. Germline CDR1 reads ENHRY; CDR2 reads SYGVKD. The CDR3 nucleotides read TGTGCCATCAGTGAGTATGCCGGGACTAGCGTTGACAATGAGCAGTTCTTC. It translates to CAISEYAGTSVDNEQFF.

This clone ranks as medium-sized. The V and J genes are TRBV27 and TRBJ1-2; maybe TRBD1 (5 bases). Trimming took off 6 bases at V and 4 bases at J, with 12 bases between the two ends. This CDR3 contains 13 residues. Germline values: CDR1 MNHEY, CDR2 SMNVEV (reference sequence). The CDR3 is CASRPTGLYGYTF. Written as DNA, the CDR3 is TGTGCCAGCAGACCAACAGGTCTCTATGGCTACACCTTC.

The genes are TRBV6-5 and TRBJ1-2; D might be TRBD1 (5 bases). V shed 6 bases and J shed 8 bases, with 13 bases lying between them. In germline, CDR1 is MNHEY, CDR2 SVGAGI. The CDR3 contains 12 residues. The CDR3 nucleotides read TGTGCCAGCAGCCTCCAGGGTAACGGCTACACCTTC. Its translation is CASSLQGNGYTF.

CDR3 protein: CASSLDHSSHNEQFF. CDR3 sequence (DNA): TGTGCCAGCAGCTTAGATCACAGTAGCCACAATGAGCAGTTCTTC. The chain couples TRBV11-2 to TRBJ2-1; no firm D call. Trimming removed 0 bases at V and 5 bases at J, with 11 bases between. Looked up from germline, CDR1 is SGHAT and CDR2 is FQNNGV. CDR3 length: 15 amino acids.

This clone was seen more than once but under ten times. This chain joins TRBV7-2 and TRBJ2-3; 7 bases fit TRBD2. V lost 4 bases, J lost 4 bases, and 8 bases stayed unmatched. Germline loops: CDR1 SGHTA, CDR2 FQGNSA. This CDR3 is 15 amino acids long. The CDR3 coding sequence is TGTGCCAGCAGCTATCCGGGGGGTGGGGCAGATACGCAGTATTTT. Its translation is CASSYPGGGADTQYF.

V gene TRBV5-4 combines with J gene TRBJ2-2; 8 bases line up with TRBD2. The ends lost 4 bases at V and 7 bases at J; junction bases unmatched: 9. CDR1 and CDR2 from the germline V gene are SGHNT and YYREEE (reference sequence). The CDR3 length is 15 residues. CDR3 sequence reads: CASSDLSGGGGELFF. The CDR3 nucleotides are TGTGCCAGCAGCGACCTAAGCGGGGGTGGCGGGGAGCTGTTTTTT.

CDR3 nucleotides: TGTGCCAGCAGCCAAGAAACAGGGACCGGGGAGCTGTTTTTT. Its translation: CASSQETGTGELFF. V gene TRBV14 combines with J gene TRBJ2-2; D is possibly TRBD1 (6 bases). The CDR3 spans 14 residues. V lost 0 bases and J lost 5, with 7 bases in between. CDR1 is SGHDN and CDR2 is FVKESK in the germline V gene.

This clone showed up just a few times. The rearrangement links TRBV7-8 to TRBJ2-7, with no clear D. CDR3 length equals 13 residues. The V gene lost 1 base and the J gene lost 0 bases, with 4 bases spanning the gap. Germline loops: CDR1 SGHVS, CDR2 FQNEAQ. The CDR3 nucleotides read TGTGCCAGCAGCTTAGGCCTCTCCTACGAGCAGTACTTC. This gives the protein CASSLGLSYEQYF.

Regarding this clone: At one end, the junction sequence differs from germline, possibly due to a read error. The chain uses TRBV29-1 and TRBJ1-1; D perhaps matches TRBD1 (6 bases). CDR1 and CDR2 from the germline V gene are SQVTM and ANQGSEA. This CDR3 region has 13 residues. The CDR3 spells CSVGRDTNSEAFF. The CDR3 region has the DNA TGCAGCGTTGGGAGGGACACCAACAGTGAAGCTTTCTTT.